Listed here are 29 T cell receptor beta chains from one sample, sequenced in a study of Tregs in tolerant kidney transplant recipients. TCRdb keeps only in-frame clones here, not all; method: immunoSEQ multiplex PCR. The sample contains 75,000 to 100,000 clones, under 95% of which appear only once. Related graft donors supplied nonmyeloablative bone marrow transplants, and mixed chimerism was transient. Specimen: CD4+ T cells from blood (PBMCs), collected 12 months after the transplant. All receptors come from a human patient who received a combined kidney and bone marrow transplant. Part of the T cells may come from the graft donor.

The chain couples TRBV18 to TRBJ2-7; 12 bases are a match to TRBD1. Germline trimming cut 2 bases from V and 7 bases from J; bases unmatched to any gene: 9. CDR3 size: 16 residues. In germline, CDR1 is KGHSH, CDR2 LQKENI. The CDR3 DNA sequence: TGTGCCAGCTCACCATCCGTGGGACAGGGGGCTTCTGAGCAGTACTTC. Its protein is CASSPSVGQGASEQYF.

The chain links TRBV11-3 to TRBJ2-7; D call uncertain. Germline V CDR1 and CDR2: SGHNT, YENEEA. The germline V and J ends were trimmed by 1 base and 3 bases, with 7 bases remaining between them. CDR3 length equals 13 residues. The DNA of the CDR3 is TGTGCCAGCAGCTTAGCAGAAAACTACGAGCAGTACTTC. Its protein product is CASSLAENYEQYF.

This rearrangement joins TRBV11-2 to TRBJ2-5; 14 nucleotides line up with TRBD2. V lost 3 bases, J lost 7 bases, and 4 bases stayed unmatched. Germline V gene sequence: CDR1 SGHAT, CDR2 FQNNGV. CDR3 size: 15 residues. CDR3 nucleotides: TGTGCCAGCAGCTTGACCGGGACTAGCGGGGGGACCCAGTACTTC. Its translation is CASSLTGTSGGTQYF.

The chain uses TRBV5-5 and TRBJ2-5, with 10 nucleotides matching TRBD1. The CDR3 length is 13 residues. Germline CDR1 is SGHKS and CDR2 is YYEKEE (reference sequence). After removal of 10 bases from V and 5 bases from J, the junction contained 8 bases not matched to a gene. Here the CDR3 DNA reads TGTGCCGGATCGACAGGGGGCTGGGAGACCCAGTACTTC. Its protein product is CAGSTGGWETQYF.

J is TRBJ2-1 and V is TRBV10-3; the D gene is possibly TRBD2 (5 bases). The CDR3 totals 12 residues. V lost 8 bases, J lost 6 bases, and 11 bases lay in between. Germline values: CDR1 ENHRY, CDR2 SYGVKD. CDR3 nucleotides: TGTGCCATCTCTTTTGGAGGCAATGAGCAGTTCTTC. This translates into CAISFGGNEQFF.

Comments on this clone: The same CDR3 can be traced to other DNA sequences in this sample. This chain joins TRBV14 and TRBJ2-3; 7 bases are a match to TRBD2. The germline CDR1 and CDR2 sequences are SGHDN and FVKESK. Trimming at V came to 4 bases and at J to 2 bases, leaving 9 bases not matched to a gene. The CDR3 has 16 residues. The CDR3 coding sequence is TGTGCCAGCAGCCGTTCGCCGGGAGGACCCACAGATACGCAGTATTTT. Its translation is CASSRSPGGPTDTQYF.

The V and J genes are TRBV18 and TRBJ1-5; D not resolved. CDR1 KGHSH and CDR2 LQKENI come from the germline V gene. The CDR3 has 13 amino acids. Trimming removed 2 bases at V and 4 bases at J, with 6 bases between. The CDR3 is CASSPGQNQPQHF. The CDR3, as DNA: TGTGCCAGCTCACCAGGGCAAAATCAGCCCCAGCATTTT.

This clone has a handful of counts. This chain uses TRBV18 with TRBJ1-2, with 8 bases lining up with TRBD1. V trimming: 2 bases; J trimming: 5 bases; junction bases outside the gene matches: 13. The length of the CDR3 is 17 residues. The germline CDR1 and CDR2 sequences are KGHSH and LQKENI. DNA for the CDR3: TGTGCCAGCTCACCATTTGTCCTCACCAACAGGGGGTATGGCTACACCTTC. This translates into CASSPFVLTNRGYGYTF.

J is TRBJ1-2 and V is TRBV5-4; 9 bases are a match to TRBD1. V was pared by 4 bases and J by 5 bases, with 6 bases of the junction left unmatched. This CDR3 contains 14 residues. CDR1 and CDR2 from the germline V gene are SGHNT and YYREEE (reference sequence). CDR3 amino acids: CASSPDRGRYGYTF. CDR3 nucleotides: TGTGCCAGCAGCCCGGACAGGGGTCGTTATGGCTACACCTTC.

The DNA for the CDR3 is TGTGCCAGCAGCCTCCAGGACAGGACTAACTATGGCTACACCTTC. Translating gives CASSLQDRTNYGYTF. The J gene is TRBJ1-2, the V gene TRBV5-6, with TRBD1 matching over 7 bases. Germline loops: CDR1 SGHDT, CDR2 YYEEEE. The CDR3 loop spans 15 amino acids. Unmatched junction bases numbered 6, after V lost 4 bases and J lost 0 bases.

The chain uses TRBV6-5 and TRBJ1-6; D not resolved. V was clipped by 6 bases and J by 6 bases, with 15 bases between them. This CDR3 region has 15 residues. Per germline, CDR1 MNHEY and CDR2 SVGAGI. The CDR3 reads CASSTPRRSNSPLHF. The CDR3 DNA is TGTGCCAGCAGCACCCCTCGACGGAGTAATTCACCCCTCCACTTT.

The rearrangement joins TRBV28 to TRBJ2-7; 8 positions agree with TRBD1. This CDR3 is 14 amino acids long. The trim removed 9 bases at V and 4 bases at J, leaving 11 bases unmatched. Looked up from germline, CDR1 is MDHEN and CDR2 is SYDVKM. The CDR3 reads CASSAWTGKYEQYF. The CDR3 coding sequence is TGTGCCAGTTCCGCCTGGACAGGGAAATACGAGCAGTACTTC.

J is TRBJ2-2 and V is TRBV2; 7 positions match TRBD1. Germline-derived CDR1 and CDR2 are SNHLY and FYNNEI. The V and J ends lost 4 bases and 2 bases, in that order; junction bases with no gene match: 7. CDR3 size: 16 residues. The DNA of the CDR3 is TGTGCCAGCAGTGTCCCCGGGACAGTTAACACCGGGGAGCTGTTTTTT. As protein: CASSVPGTVNTGELFF.

The chain combines TRBV7-9 with TRBJ2-5; 10 nucleotides agree with TRBD2. CDR3 size: 19 residues. Germline V lookup: CDR1 SEHNR, CDR2 FQNEAQ (reference sequence). J was trimmed by 4 bases and V by 2 bases; bases with no gene match: 16. CDR3 nucleotide sequence: TGTGCCAGCAGCTTAAATGCTGGGGCGCTAGCGGGAGCCCCAGAGACCCAGTACTTC. Translated: CASSLNAGALAGAPETQYF.

The rearrangement joins TRBV6-4 to TRBJ2-3; D is undetermined. Germline lookup yields CDR1 MRHNA and CDR2 SNTAGT. V was shortened by 2 bases and J by 2 bases, with 8 bases between the two germline ends. CDR3 length: 14 amino acids. CDR3 protein: CASSDGLDTDTQYF. The CDR3 DNA reads TGTGCCAGCAGTGACGGGCTCGACACAGATACGCAGTATTTT.

The chain links TRBV2 to TRBJ2-2; a weak D match, TRBD2 (6 bases). V lost 6 bases to trimming and J lost 2 bases, with 22 bases between them. The CDR3 is made up of 18 amino acids. Germline lookup yields CDR1 SNHLY and CDR2 FYNNEI. The CDR3 sequence: CASSGQLIKGGNTGELFF. For the CDR3, the DNA is TGTGCCAGCAGCGGGCAACTAATTAAGGGAGGAAACACCGGGGAGCTGTTTTTT.

The genes are TRBV7-9 and TRBJ2-5; 7 bases match TRBD1. The CDR3 totals 14 residues. From germline, CDR1 is SEHNR and CDR2 FQNEAQ (reference sequence). The J segment lost 2 bases and the V segment lost 5 bases, leaving 5 bases of the junction unmatched. In nucleotides, the CDR3 is TGTGCCAGCAGCGGGAGACAGGGTCAAGAGACCCAGTACTTC. Translating it yields CASSGRQGQETQYF.

V is TRBV6-5 and J is TRBJ1-2; TRBD1 agrees at 7 bases. The CDR3 is made up of 13 amino acids. CDR1 and CDR2 from the germline V gene are MNHEY and SVGAGI. Unmatched junction bases numbered 5, after V lost 1 base and J lost 9 bases. CDR3 bases: TGTGCCAGCAGTTACTTAGACAGGGTTAGCTACACCTTC. Translation gives CASSYLDRVSYTF.

This clone was recorded only once. The chain carries TRBV7-2 and TRBJ1-2; 8 bases map to TRBD1. Per the germline V gene, CDR1 is SGHTA and CDR2 is FQGNSA. The CDR3 spans 16 residues. The V and J ends lost 2 bases and 5 bases, in that order; junction bases with no gene match: 10. The chain's CDR3 is CASSLNGQGAGYGYTF. The CDR3, as DNA: TGTGCCAGCAGCTTAAATGGCCAGGGGGCAGGTTATGGCTACACCTTC.

This chain's CDR3 is CSVEISRGTAYYEQYF. The CDR3 DNA follows: TGCAGCGTTGAAATCAGTCGGGGGACAGCATACTACGAGCAGTACTTC. The chain joins TRBV29-1 to TRBJ2-7, with D perhaps matching TRBD1 (7 bases). The CDR3 spans 16 residues. Trimming stripped 2 bases from V and 3 bases from J, with 20 bases between. Germline V gene lookup returns CDR1 SQVTM and CDR2 ANQGSEA.

The chain carries TRBV6-5 and TRBJ1-2; D unresolved. Per germline, CDR1 MNHEY and CDR2 SVGAGI. Trimming left V 5 bases short and J 0 bases short, with 13 bases between. The CDR3 sequence is 15 residues long. CDR3 DNA: TGTGCCAGCAGTAGCCTCGTTGGAGCTAACTATGGCTACACCTTC. Protein product: CASSSLVGANYGYTF.

This clone was counted a single time. This rearrangement joins TRBV6-6 to TRBJ1-3; D uncertain. V lost 7 bases to trimming and J lost 3 bases, with 16 bases between them. The CDR3 totals 15 residues. Germline CDR1 MNHNY, CDR2 SVGAGI (reference sequence). CDR3 sequence (DNA): TGTGCCAGCACCCCCCGGGAATCAGGTGGAAACACCATATATTTT. Protein: CASTPRESGGNTIYF.

This sequence joins TRBV7-6 and TRBJ2-7; D remains unclear. The CDR3 totals 14 residues. Germline V lookup: CDR1 SGHVS, CDR2 FNYEAQ. Trimming pared 1 base from V and 0 bases from J, leaving 7 bases between. The CDR3 loop is CASSLVRSSYEQYF. The CDR3 DNA sequence: TGTGCCAGCAGCTTAGTTAGGAGCTCCTACGAGCAGTACTTC. Supplemented by reference TRBV7-6 and TRBJ2-7, the full variable domain reads GAGVSQSPRYKVTKRGQDVALRCDPISGHVSLYWYRQALGQGPEFLTYFNYEAQQDKSGLPNDRFSAERPEGSISTLTIQRTEQRDSAMYRCASSLVRSSYEQYFGPGTRLTVT.

The rearrangement joins TRBV7-9 to TRBJ2-7, with TRBD2 matching over 7 bases. This CDR3 spans 14 amino acids. V lost 0 bases and J lost 6; bases outside the gene matches: 5. Germline loops: CDR1 SEHNR, CDR2 FQNEAQ (reference sequence). Written as DNA, the CDR3 is TGTGCCAGCAGCTTAGCGGTGGGGGGGAGCGAGCAGTACTTC. Amino acid sequence: CASSLAVGGSEQYF.

The chain couples TRBV4-3 to TRBJ2-1; D possibly corresponds to TRBD2 (6 bases). This CDR3 comprises 12 residues. Per germline, CDR1 LGHNA and CDR2 YSLEER. Trimming removed 1 base from V and 16 bases from J, with 14 bases in between. CDR3 protein: CASSQVRTSQFF. The CDR3, as DNA: TGCGCCAGCAGCCAAGTTAGAACTAGCCAATTCTTC.

V is TRBV6-5 and J is TRBJ1-5; D may be TRBD1 (5 bases). There are 11 residues in the CDR3. CDR1 and CDR2 (germline): MNHEY, SVGAGI. The V end lost 2 bases, the J end lost 11 bases, and 7 bases lay between the germline ends. In DNA form, the CDR3 reads TGTGCCAGCAGTTACCGGGGGGCCCAGCATTTT. This translates into CASSYRGAQHF.

The chain has TRBV30 and TRBJ1-2, with TRBD1 matching over 7 bases. The CDR3 consists of 12 residues. Trimming cost V 2 bases and J 5 bases; bases outside gene matches: 2. From germline, CDR1 is GTSNPN and CDR2 SVGIG (reference sequence). The CDR3 is CAWSSGGYGYTF. The CDR3 DNA is TGTGCCTGGAGTTCAGGGGGGTATGGCTACACCTTC. The full variable domain, completed using reference TRBV30 and TRBJ1-2, is SQTIHQWPATLVQPVGSPLSLECTVEGTSNPNLYWYRQAAGRGLQLLFYSVGIGQISSEVPQNLSASRPQDRQFILSSKKLLLSDSGFYLCAWSSGGYGYTFGSGTRLTVV.

The V call is TRBV21-1, the J call TRBJ1-1; the table's D call TRBD1 went unverified against the DNA. TRBV21-1 is a known pseudogene. The CDR3 contains 12 residues. CDR3 DNA sequence: TGTGCCAGCAGCAAAGCGCAGGCAGAAGCTTTCTTT. Its protein product is CASSKAQAEAFF.

The rearrangement joins TRBV7-2 to TRBJ2-7; TRBD1 matches 7 bases. V dropped 5 bases and J dropped 2; count of bases not matched to a gene: 6. Per germline, CDR1 SGHTA and CDR2 FQGNSA. The CDR3 runs to 14 residues. CDR3 in amino acids: CASSQDRYAYEQYF. Written as DNA, the CDR3 is TGTGCCAGCAGCCAGGACAGGTACGCCTACGAGCAGTACTTC.